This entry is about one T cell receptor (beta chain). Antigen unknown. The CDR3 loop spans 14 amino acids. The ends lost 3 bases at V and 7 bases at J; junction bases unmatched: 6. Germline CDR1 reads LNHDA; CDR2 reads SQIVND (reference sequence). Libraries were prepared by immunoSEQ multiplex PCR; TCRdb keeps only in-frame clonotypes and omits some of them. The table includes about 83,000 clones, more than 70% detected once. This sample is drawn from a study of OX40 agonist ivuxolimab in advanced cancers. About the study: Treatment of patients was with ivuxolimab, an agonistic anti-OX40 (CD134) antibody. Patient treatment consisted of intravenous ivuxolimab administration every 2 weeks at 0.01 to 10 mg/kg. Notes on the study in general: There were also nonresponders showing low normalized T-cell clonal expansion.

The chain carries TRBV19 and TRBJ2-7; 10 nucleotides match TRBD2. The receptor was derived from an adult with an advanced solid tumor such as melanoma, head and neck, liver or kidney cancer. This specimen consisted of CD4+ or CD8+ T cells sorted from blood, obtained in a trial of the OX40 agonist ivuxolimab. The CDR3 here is CASSIVGLAEEQYF. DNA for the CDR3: TGTGCCAGTAGTATTGTAGGACTAGCGGAGGAGCAGTACTTC.